This T cell receptor (beta chain) was observed in a study of T cell responses to AZD1222 COVID-19 vaccine. Clones were read by immunoSEQ multiplex PCR, and TCRdb kept only the in-frame ones, dropping some. The sample lists about 130,000 clones, around 90% seen once, with under 7% in the top ten. This CDR3 is built from 15 residues. The V and J ends lost 0 bases and 6 bases respectively, with 12 bases between them. Germline-derived CDR1 and CDR2 are KGHSH and LQKENI. This clonotype was sampled from an adult in good health. Sequences were derived from peripheral blood, sampled on day 0 of AZD1222 vaccination. V and J are TRBV18 and TRBJ1-5, with D possibly TRBD1 on 6 matching bases. CDR3 coding DNA: TGTGCCAGCTCACCACCGTCGGGAGGGGGTCAGCCCCAGCATTTT. Amino acids: CASSPPSGGGQPQHF.